A selection of T cell receptor beta chains follows, all from one sample in a study of T cell repertoires in cytomegalovirus infection. Each CDR3 protein is one row after TCRdb ran MiXCR on the reads. Among about 600,000 distinct CDR3 sequences listed, approximately 25% were seen once. Sequencing was carried out using CD8+ T cells from PBMCs. The receptor source for this set is a human donor in good health (CMV status not recorded). Some clones in this sample may be carry-over from other donors' samples. The CDR3 runs from the conserved cysteine through the conserved F or W. The D gene is left open where the match is weak. The size field is filled for only some rows; it gives once, few, many or a size class.

V gene	clone size	J gene	D gene	CDR3 protein	CDR3 DNA
TRBV28	-	TRBJ1-1	-	CVSGRGNTEAFF	TGTGTCAGCGGACGAGGGAACACTGAAGCTTTCTTT
TRBV5-4	-	TRBJ2-5	-	CASSLGGPQDIPQETQYF	TGTGCCAGCAGCTTGGGGGGCCCCCAGGACATCCCCCAAGAGACCCAGTACTTC
TRBV7-9	many	TRBJ2-7	-	CASSLGEAYEQYF	TGTGCCAGCAGCTTGGGAGAGGCCTACGAGCAGTACTTC
TRBV28	many	TRBJ2-2	TRBD2	CASSLPWTSGGLQAELFF	TGTGCCAGCAGTTTACCCTGGACTAGCGGGGGGCTCCAGGCGGAGCTGTTTTTT
TRBV7-6	many	TRBJ2-1	-	CASSPVGDGLFNEQFF	TGTGCCAGCAGCCCCGTTGGGGACGGACTTTTTAATGAGCAGTTCTTC
TRBV19	few	TRBJ2-1	-	CASMLSGGYNEQFF	TGTGCCAGTATGCTTTCCGGGGGATACAATGAGCAGTTCTTC
TRBV6-1	-	TRBJ2-5	-	CASSYRRWGNGETQYF	TGTGCCAGCAGTTACAGACGCTGGGGTAATGGAGAGACCCAGTACTTC
TRBV20-1	-	TRBJ1-2	TRBD1	CSPYARTGGDYPSGYTF	TGCAGTCCCTATGCCCGGACAGGGGGCGATTATCCTAGCGGCTACACCTTC
TRBV6-6	many	TRBJ1-2	TRBD1	CASSYLGQADTYGYTF	TGTGCCAGCAGTTACTTAGGACAGGCAGACACCTATGGCTACACCTTC
TRBV15	-	TRBJ2-3	-	CATSREDRSRDTQYF	TGTGCCACCAGCAGAGAAGACAGGTCAAGGGATACGCAGTATTTT
TRBV29-1	few	TRBJ2-3	-	CSVGDLAGDDTQYF	TGCAGCGTGGGGGATTTGGCAGGGGACGATACGCAGTATTTT
TRBV14	-	TRBJ2-2	-	CASSQVGSGSTGELFF	TGTGCCAGCAGCCAAGTAGGTTCCGGGTCCACCGGGGAGCTGTTTTTT
TRBV27	few	TRBJ1-5	-	CASSLSAGGHQPQHF	TGTGCCAGCAGTTTATCGGCCGGGGGCCATCAGCCCCAGCATTTT
TRBV7-6	many	TRBJ2-1	-	CASSLAPAGSSYNEQFF	TGTGCCAGCAGCTTAGCGCCGGCGGGTAGCTCCTACAATGAGCAGTTCTTC
TRBV5-1	-	TRBJ2-1	-	CASSLAVTEGNEQFF	TGCGCCAGCAGCTTGGCAGTGACAGAAGGTAATGAGCAGTTCTTC
TRBV12-5	-	TRBJ2-5	TRBD2	CASVLAGQETQYF	TGTGCTAGTGTCCTAGCGGGACAAGAGACCCAGTACTTC
TRBV7-9	many	TRBJ2-3	-	CASSLDAYVADTQYF	TGTGCCAGCAGCTTAGACGCCTATGTCGCAGATACGCAGTATTTT
TRBV7-8	many	TRBJ1-1	TRBD1	CASSRRTGAAGVNTEAFF	TGTGCCAGCAGCCGAAGGACAGGGGCTGCGGGCGTCAACACTGAAGCTTTCTTT
TRBV4-1	few	TRBJ2-5	TRBD1	CASSPGQHSQETQYF	TGCGCCAGCAGCCCGGGACAGCATTCACAAGAGACCCAGTACTTC
TRBV7-2	many	TRBJ2-3	-	CASSGGLAGLGDTQYF	TGTGCCAGCAGCGGAGGTCTTGCTGGTCTAGGAGATACGCAGTATTTT
TRBV7-9	-	TRBJ1-1	-	CASSARGALEAFF	TGTGCCAGCAGCGCCCGGGGGGCACTTGAAGCTTTCTTT
TRBV7-6	many	TRBJ2-3	-	CASSLVPPSRGTDTQYF	TGTGCCAGCAGCTTAGTTCCGCCGTCCCGGGGCACAGATACGCAGTATTTT
TRBV20-1	few	TRBJ2-7	TRBD1	CSASMTGNYEQYF	TGCAGTGCTAGTATGACAGGGAACTACGAGCAGTACTTC
TRBV7-7	many	TRBJ2-7	-	CASSPTPGSSSYEQYF	TGTGCTAGCAGCCCAACCCCCGGGTCTAGCTCCTACGAGCAGTACTTC
TRBV7-9	many	TRBJ1-1	TRBD1	CASRGQGTEAFF	TGTGCCAGCAGGGGACAGGGAACGGAAGCTTTCTTT
TRBV2	-	TRBJ2-7	-	CASKGTASYEQYF	TGTGCCAGCAAGGGGACGGCGTCCTACGAGCAGTACTTC
TRBV28	many	TRBJ1-5	-	CASSLNRGNQPQHF	TGTGCCAGCAGTTTAAACAGGGGCAATCAGCCCCAGCATTTT
TRBV4-3	once	TRBJ2-2	-	CASSQEKGLSTGELFF	TGCGCCAGCAGCCAAGAAAAGGGGCTTTCCACCGGGGAGCTGTTTTTT
TRBV14	few	TRBJ2-5	-	CASSQEWGYQETQYF	TGTGCCAGCAGCCAAGAGTGGGGCTACCAAGAGACCCAGTACTTC
TRBV4-2	few	TRBJ1-2	TRBD1	CASSQEMRGQRYGYTF	TGTGCCAGCAGCCAAGAAATGAGGGGGCAGAGGTATGGCTACACCTTC
TRBV6-5	-	TRBJ2-7	TRBD1	CASSYGGTGAYEQYF	TGTGCCAGCAGTTACGGCGGGACAGGGGCCTACGAGCAGTACTTC
TRBV6-6	few	TRBJ2-2	TRBD2	CASSTLGLAENTGELFF	TGTGCCAGCAGTACCCTGGGACTAGCGGAGAACACCGGGGAGCTGTTTTTT
TRBV7-8	many	TRBJ1-4	-	CASSFRFGGEKLFF	TGTGCCAGCAGCTTCCGATTTGGGGGGGAAAAACTGTTTTTT
TRBV7-4	-	TRBJ2-4	-	CASSPDSLLKNIQYF	TGTGCCAGCAGCCCCGATTCTCTTCTTAAAAACATTCAGTACTTC
TRBV20-1	-	TRBJ1-4	-	CSARDVSTNEKLFF	TGCAGTGCTAGGGACGTATCAACTAATGAAAAACTGTTTTTT
TRBV7-8	-	TRBJ2-4	TRBD1	CASSSDRGAKNIQYF	TGTGCCAGCAGCTCGGACAGGGGAGCCAAAAACATTCAGTACTTC
TRBV20-1	once	TRBJ1-2	-	CSAPGVPGDYTF	TGCAGTGCTCCAGGGGTGCCCGGCGACTACACCTTC
TRBV7-3	few	TRBJ1-6	TRBD1	CASSPGTGKNSPLHF	TGTGCCAGCAGCCCCGGGACAGGGAAGAATTCACCCCTCCACTTT
TRBV6-2/TRBV6-3	-	TRBJ1-1	-	CASSFEELPNTEAFF	TGTGCCAGCAGTTTCGAGGAGTTACCTAACACTGAAGCTTTCTTT
TRBV13	-	TRBJ1-1	TRBD1	CASSSVQNRGTHTEAFF	TGTGCCAGCAGCTCCGTACAAAACAGGGGGACCCATACTGAAGCTTTCTTT
TRBV4-1	few	TRBJ2-1	TRBD2	CASSQEMLAGGNEQFF	TGCGCCAGCAGCCAAGAGATGCTAGCGGGGGGGAATGAGCAGTTCTTC
TRBV6-2/TRBV6-3	-	TRBJ2-1	-	CASSYTEVNEQFF	TGTGCCAGCAGTTACACTGAAGTCAATGAGCAGTTCTTC
TRBV20-1	-	TRBJ1-2	-	CSARPHPATTNYGYTF	TGCAGTGCTAGACCTCATCCAGCTACCACTAACTATGGCTACACCTTC